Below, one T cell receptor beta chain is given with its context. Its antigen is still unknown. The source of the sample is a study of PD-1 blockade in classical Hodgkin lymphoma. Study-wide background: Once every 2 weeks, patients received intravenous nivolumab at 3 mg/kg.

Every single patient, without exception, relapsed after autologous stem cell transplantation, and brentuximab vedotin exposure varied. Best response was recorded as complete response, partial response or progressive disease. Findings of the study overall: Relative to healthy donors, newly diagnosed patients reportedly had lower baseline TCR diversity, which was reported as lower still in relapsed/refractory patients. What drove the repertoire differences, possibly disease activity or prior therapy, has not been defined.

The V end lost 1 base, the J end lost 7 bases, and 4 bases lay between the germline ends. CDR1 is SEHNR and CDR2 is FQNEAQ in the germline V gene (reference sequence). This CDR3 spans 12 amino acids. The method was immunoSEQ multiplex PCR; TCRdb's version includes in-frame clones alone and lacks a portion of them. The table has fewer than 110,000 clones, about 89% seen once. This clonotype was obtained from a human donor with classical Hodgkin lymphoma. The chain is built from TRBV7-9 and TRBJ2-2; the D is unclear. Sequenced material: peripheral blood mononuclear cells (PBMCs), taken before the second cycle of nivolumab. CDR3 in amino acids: CASSLVGGELFF. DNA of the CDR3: TGTGCCAGCAGCTTAGTAGGCGGGGAGCTGTTTTTT. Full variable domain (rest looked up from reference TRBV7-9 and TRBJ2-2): DTGVSQNPRHKITKRGQNVTFRCDPISEHNRLYWYRQTLGQGPEFLTYFQNEAQLEKSRLLSDRFSAERPKGSFSTLEIQRTEQGDSAMYLCASSLVGGELFFGEGSRLTVL.